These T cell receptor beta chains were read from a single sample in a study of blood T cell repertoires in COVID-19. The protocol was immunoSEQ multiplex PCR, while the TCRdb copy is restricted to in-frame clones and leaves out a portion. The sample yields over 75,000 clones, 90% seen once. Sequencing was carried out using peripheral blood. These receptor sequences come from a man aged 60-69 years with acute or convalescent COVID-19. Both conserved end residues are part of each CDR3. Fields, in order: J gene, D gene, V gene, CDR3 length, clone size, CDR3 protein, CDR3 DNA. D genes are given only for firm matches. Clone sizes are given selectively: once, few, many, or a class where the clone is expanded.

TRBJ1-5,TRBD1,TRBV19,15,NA,CASSIGAGGWEPQHF,TGTGCCAGTAGTATAGGAGCAGGGGGCTGGGAGCCCCAGCATTTT
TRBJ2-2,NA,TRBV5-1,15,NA,CASSFRTGTTGELFF,TGCGCCAGCAGCTTCCGAACAGGGACCACCGGGGAGCTGTTTTTT
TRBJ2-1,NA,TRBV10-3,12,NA,CAISVGVNEQFF,TGTGCCATCAGCGTAGGGGTCAATGAGCAGTTCTTC
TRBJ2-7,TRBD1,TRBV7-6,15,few,CASSLEAGGHYEQYF,TGTGCCAGCAGCTTAGAGGCAGGGGGCCACTACGAGCAGTACTTC
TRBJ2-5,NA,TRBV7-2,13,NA,CASSYRVQETQYF,TGTGCCAGCAGTTACAGGGTCCAAGAGACCCAGTACTTC
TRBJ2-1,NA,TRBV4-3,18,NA,CASSQVLPLAAQTNEQFF,TGCGCCAGCAGCCAAGTACTGCCCCTAGCCGCTCAGACCAATGAGCAGTTCTTC
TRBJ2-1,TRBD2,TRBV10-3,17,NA,CAIRRTSGGEGYNEQFF,TGTGCCATCAGGAGGACTAGCGGGGGCGAAGGCTACAATGAGCAGTTCTTC
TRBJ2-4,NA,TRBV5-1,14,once,CASSLDREINIQYF,TGCGCCAGCAGCTTGGATCGGGAGATAAACATTCAGTACTTC
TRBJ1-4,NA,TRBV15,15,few,CATSRDGGPGEKLFF,TGTGCCACCAGCAGAGATGGAGGCCCCGGGGAAAAACTGTTTTTT
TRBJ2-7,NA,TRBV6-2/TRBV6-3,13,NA,CASSPGLGYEQYF,TGTGCCAGCAGTCCCGGACTGGGCTACGAGCAGTACTTC
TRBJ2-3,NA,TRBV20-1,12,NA,CSASWGADTQYF,TGCAGTGCTAGTTGGGGGGCAGATACGCAGTATTTT
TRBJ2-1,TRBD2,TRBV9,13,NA,CASSSRGGETQFF,TGTGCCAGCAGCTCCCGGGGGGGGGAGACTCAGTTCTTC
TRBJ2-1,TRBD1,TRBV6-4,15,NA,CASSADRGRGNEQFF,TGTGCCAGCAGTGCGGACAGGGGCAGAGGCAATGAGCAGTTCTTC
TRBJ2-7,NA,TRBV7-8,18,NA,CASSRGDGGEGARDEQYF,TGTGCCAGCAGCCGCGGGGACGGGGGTGAGGGAGCTAGGGACGAGCAGTACTTC
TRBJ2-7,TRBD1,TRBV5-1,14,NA,CASSYLGTGGEQYF,TGCGCCAGCAGCTACCTCGGGACAGGGGGCGAGCAGTACTTC
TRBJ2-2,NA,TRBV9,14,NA,CASSVGGSTGELFF,TGTGCCAGCAGCGTAGGTGGTAGCACCGGGGAGCTGTTTTTT
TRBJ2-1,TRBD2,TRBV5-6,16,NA,CASSLSLAGGRNEQFF,TGTGCCAGCAGCTTGAGCCTAGCGGGAGGGCGGAATGAGCAGTTCTTC
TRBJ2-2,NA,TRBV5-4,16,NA,CASSPKRGSGTGELFF,TGTGCCAGCAGCCCTAAGAGGGGGTCAGGGACCGGGGAGCTGTTTTTT
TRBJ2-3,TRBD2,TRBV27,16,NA,CASSLASGISTDTQYF,TGTGCCAGCAGTTTGGCTAGCGGGATCAGCACAGATACGCAGTATTTT
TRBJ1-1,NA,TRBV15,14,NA,CATSRDRVPTEAFF,TGTGCCACCAGCAGAGATCGGGTTCCCACTGAAGCTTTCTTT
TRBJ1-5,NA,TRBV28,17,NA,CASSPALGRGSNQPQHF,TGTGCCAGCAGTCCCGCCCTAGGGAGGGGCAGCAATCAGCCCCAGCATTTT
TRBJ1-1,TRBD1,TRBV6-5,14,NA,CASSRQGRDTEAFF,TGTGCCAGCAGCAGACAGGGTAGGGACACTGAAGCTTTCTTT
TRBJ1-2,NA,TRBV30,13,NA,CAWSVGQTYGYTF,TGTGCCTGGAGTGTAGGACAGACTTATGGCTACACCTTC
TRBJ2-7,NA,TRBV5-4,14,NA,CASSPTGLRYEQYF,TGTGCCAGCAGCCCGACGGGACTCAGATACGAGCAGTACTTC
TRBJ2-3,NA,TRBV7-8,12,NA,CASSRDSPAQYF,TGTGCCAGCAGCCGGGACTCCCCTGCGCAGTATTTT
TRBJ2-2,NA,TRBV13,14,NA,CASSSGTLTGELFF,TGTGCCAGCAGCTCCGGGACTCTCACCGGGGAGCTGTTTTTT
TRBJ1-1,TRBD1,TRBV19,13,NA,CASSSDRDTEAFF,TGTGCCAGTAGTTCGGACAGGGATACTGAAGCTTTCTTT
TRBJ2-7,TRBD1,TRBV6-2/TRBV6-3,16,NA,CASSYQQGAIVYEQYF,TGTGCCAGCAGTTACCAACAGGGGGCTATTGTCTACGAGCAGTACTTC
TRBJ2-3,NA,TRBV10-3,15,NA,CAISKQVKSTDTQYF,TGTGCCATCAGTAAACAGGTCAAGTCGACAGATACGCAGTATTTT
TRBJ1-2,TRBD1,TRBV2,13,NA,CASSEGTGGRYTF,TGTGCCAGCAGTGAAGGGACAGGGGGAAGGTACACCTTC
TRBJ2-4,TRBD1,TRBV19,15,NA,CASSISDRGVNIQYF,TGTGCCAGTAGTATATCGGACAGGGGAGTGAACATTCAGTACTTC
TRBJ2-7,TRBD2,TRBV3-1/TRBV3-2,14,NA,CASSPSGRAYEQYF,TGTGCCAGCAGCCCTAGCGGGAGGGCCTACGAGCAGTACTTC
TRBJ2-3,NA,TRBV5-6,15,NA,CASSLAGTSTDTQYF,TGTGCCAGCAGCCTAGCCGGGACTAGCACAGATACGCAGTATTTT
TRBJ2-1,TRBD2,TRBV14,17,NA,CASSQGIRGSAYNEQFF,TGTGCCAGCAGCCAAGGAATCCGCGGGAGCGCCTACAATGAGCAGTTCTTC
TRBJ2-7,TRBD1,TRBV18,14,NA,CASSTAGGPYEQYF,TGTGCCAGCTCAACGGCAGGGGGTCCCTACGAGCAGTACTTC
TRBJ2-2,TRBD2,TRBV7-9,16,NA,CASSFSSSGNTGELFF,TGTGCCAGCAGCTTTTCGTCTAGCGGTAACACCGGGGAGCTGTTTTTT
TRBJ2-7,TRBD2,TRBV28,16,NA,CASSFPTSGRYYEQYF,TGTGCCAGCAGTTTCCCTACTAGCGGAAGATATTACGAGCAGTACTTC
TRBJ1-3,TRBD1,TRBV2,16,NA,CASSLETGGFGNTIYF,TGTGCCAGCAGTTTAGAGACAGGGGGCTTTGGAAACACCATATATTTT
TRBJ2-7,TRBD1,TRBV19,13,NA,CASRQGGSYEQYF,TGTGCCAGCCGACAGGGGGGCTCCTACGAGCAGTACTTC
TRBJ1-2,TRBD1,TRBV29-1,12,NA,CSVERDSYGYTF,TGCAGCGTTGAACGGGACAGCTATGGCTACACCTTC
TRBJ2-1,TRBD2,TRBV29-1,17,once,CSVGGGTSGSPTSQQFF,TGCAGCGTTGGAGGGGGGACTAGCGGGAGTCCAACAAGCCAGCAGTTCTTC
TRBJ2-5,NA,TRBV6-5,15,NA,CASSWVGVQQETQYF,TGTGCCAGCAGTTGGGTGGGAGTTCAACAAGAGACCCAGTACTTC
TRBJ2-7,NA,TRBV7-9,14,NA,CASSSPTLEYEQYF,TGTGCCAGCAGCTCCCCAACACTAGAGTACGAGCAGTACTTC
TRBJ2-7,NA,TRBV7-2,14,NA,CASRYDSYSYEQYF,TGTGCCAGCAGGTACGACAGTTACTCCTACGAGCAGTACTTC
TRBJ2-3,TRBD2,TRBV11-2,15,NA,CASSLSGSWGDTQYF,TGTGCCAGCAGCCTTAGCGGGAGTTGGGGAGATACGCAGTATTTT
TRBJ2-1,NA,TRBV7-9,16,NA,CASTHGRSLGYNEQFF,TGTGCCAGCACCCATGGGAGGAGCCTAGGATACAATGAGCAGTTCTTC
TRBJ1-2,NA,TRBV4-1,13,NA,CASSHDSVDGYTF,TGCGCCAGCAGCCACGACTCGGTCGATGGCTACACCTTC
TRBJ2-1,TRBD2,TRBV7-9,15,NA,CASSPGTSGTSEQFF,TGTGCCAGCAGTCCCGGGACTAGCGGGACGAGCGAGCAGTTCTTC
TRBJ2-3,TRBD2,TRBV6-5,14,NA,CASRSSGRTDTQYF,TGTGCCAGCAGGTCTAGCGGGAGGACAGATACGCAGTATTTT
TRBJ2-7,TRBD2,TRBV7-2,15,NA,CASSRTSGNSYEQYF,TGTGCCAGCAGTCGCACTAGCGGAAACTCCTACGAGCAGTACTTC
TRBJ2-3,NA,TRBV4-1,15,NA,CASSQSPTSTDTQYF,TGCGCCAGCAGCCAAAGCCCCACTAGCACAGATACGCAGTATTTT
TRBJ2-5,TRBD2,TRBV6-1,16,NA,CASSDLAEQKKETQYF,TGTGCCAGCAGTGACCTAGCGGAACAAAAGAAAGAGACCCAGTACTTC
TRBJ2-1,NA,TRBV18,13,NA,CASSPGTYNEQFF,TGTGCCAGCTCACCAGGCACCTACAATGAGCAGTTCTTC
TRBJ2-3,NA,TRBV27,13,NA,CASSRWEADTQYF,TGTGCCAGCAGTAGGTGGGAGGCGGATACGCAGTATTTT
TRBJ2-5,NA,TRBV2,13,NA,CASTSGYQETQYF,TGTGCCAGCACGTCAGGGTACCAAGAGACCCAGTACTTC
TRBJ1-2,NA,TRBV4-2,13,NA,CASSQDRQDGYTF,TGTGCCAGCAGCCAAGATCGACAAGATGGCTACACCTTC
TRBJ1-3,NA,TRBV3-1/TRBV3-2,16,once,CASSQVGGVSGNTIYF,TGTGCCAGCAGCCAAGTAGGAGGGGTTTCTGGAAACACCATATATTTT
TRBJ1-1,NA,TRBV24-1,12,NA,CATSDTSGEAFF,TGTGCCACCAGTGATACCTCCGGTGAAGCTTTCTTT
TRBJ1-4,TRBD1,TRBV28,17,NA,CASRKPGQGASNEKLFF,TGTGCCAGCAGAAAACCGGGACAGGGGGCGTCTAATGAAAAACTGTTTTTT
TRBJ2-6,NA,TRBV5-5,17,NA,CASSSPRLSSGANVLTF,TGTGCCAGCAGCTCCCCCCGATTGAGCTCTGGGGCCAACGTCCTGACTTTC